What follows are 28 T cell receptor beta chains derived from one specimen sequenced in a study of blood T cell repertoires in COVID-19. TCRdb's table, derived via immunoSEQ multiplex PCR, lists solely in-frame clones and lacks some. The profile shows about 78,000 clones, 80% to 95% of them singletons. The material sequenced was peripheral blood. The source of these receptors is a woman aged 45-59 years in a cohort sampled during active COVID-19.

J is TRBJ2-3 and V is TRBV15; D is uncertain. The germline CDR1 and CDR2 sequences are LNHNV and YYDKDF (reference sequence). The V end was cut by 0 bases, the J end by 3 bases, with 10 bases between. The CDR3 is made up of 15 amino acids. CDR3 nucleotides: TGTGCCACCAGCAGAGATCCGAGTGCAACAGATACGCAGTATTTT. It translates to CATSRDPSATDTQYF.

The V gene is TRBV5-5, the J gene TRBJ1-1, with unresolved D. Per germline, CDR1 SGHKS and CDR2 YYEKEE (reference sequence). Trimming pared 0 bases from V and 4 bases from J, leaving 10 bases between. This CDR3 is built from 14 residues. CDR3: CASSLDRRSTEAFF. In DNA, the CDR3 is TGTGCCAGCAGCTTGGACAGACGAAGCACTGAAGCTTTCTTT.

The rearrangement links TRBV7-9 to TRBJ1-4; D unclear. Trimming took 6 bases from V and 7 from J, leaving 15 bases between them. The CDR3 sequence is 14 residues long. The V gene's germline CDR1 is SEHNR and CDR2 FQNEAQ (reference sequence). In nucleotides, the CDR3 is TGTGCCAGCAGGGAAATTGATCGCGGTGAAAAACTGTTTTTT. Translated, it gives CASREIDRGEKLFF. Variable domain in full (rest from reference TRBV7-9 and TRBJ1-4): DTGVSQNPRHKITKRGQNVTFRCDPISEHNRLYWYRQTLGQGPEFLTYFQNEAQLEKSRLLSDRFSAERPKGSFSTLEIQRTEQGDSAMYLCASREIDRGEKLFFGSGTQLSVL.

The chain links TRBV4-2 to TRBJ2-7; TRBD2 aligns across 14 bases. This CDR3 is built from 17 residues. Germline values: CDR1 LGHNA, CDR2 YNFKEQ. After removal of 1 base from V and 2 bases from J, the junction contained 4 bases not matched to a gene. The CDR3 sequence is CASSQGGTSGSPYEQYF. For the CDR3, the DNA is TGTGCCAGCAGCCAAGGTGGGACTAGCGGGAGTCCCTACGAGCAGTACTTC.

The rearrangement links TRBV15 to TRBJ1-3; D is unclear. This CDR3 has 17 amino acids. The germline CDR1 and CDR2 sequences are LNHNV and YYDKDF (reference sequence). The V end lost 0 bases, the J end lost 2 bases, and 14 bases lay between the germline ends. The CDR3 DNA reads as TGTGCCACCAGCAGAGATAACCCGATTACGGCTGGAAACACCATATATTTT. This encodes CATSRDNPITAGNTIYF.

The rearrangement joins TRBV28 to TRBJ2-7; the D gene is possibly TRBD1 (5 bases). The CDR3 sequence is 14 residues long. Germline values: CDR1 MDHEN, CDR2 SYDVKM. Trimming left V 3 bases short and J 3 bases short, with 12 bases between. The CDR3 DNA follows: TGTGCCAGCAGTTTCTCCCATACAGGCTACGAGCAGTACTTC. Translating gives CASSFSHTGYEQYF. The full variable domain, its missing parts supplied by reference TRBV28 and TRBJ2-7, is DVKVTQSSRYLVKRTGEKVFLECVQDMDHENMFWYRQDPGLGLRLIYFSYDVKMKEKGDIPEGYSVSREKKERFSLILESASTNQTSMYLCASSFSHTGYEQYFGPGTRLTVT.

This clone was seen a few times. The V and J genes are TRBV2 and TRBJ2-7; TRBD1 agrees at 9 bases. Germline V lookup: CDR1 SNHLY, CDR2 FYNNEI. The length of the CDR3 is 15 residues. With V trimmed by 4 bases and J by 2 bases, 6 bases remained unmatched. CDR3 nucleotide sequence: TGTGCCAGCAGTGGGGGACAGGGTAGGACCTACGAGCAGTACTTC. It specifies CASSGGQGRTYEQYF.

This sequence joins TRBV19 and TRBJ1-3; no firm D call. Germline assignment: CDR1 LNHDA and CDR2 SQIVND (reference sequence). The CDR3 has 14 residues. V lost 3 bases to trimming and J lost 1 base, with 7 bases between them. The DNA of the CDR3 is TGTGCCAGTAGTATCGCGGTTTCTGGAAACACCATATATTTT. It encodes CASSIAVSGNTIYF.

The chain recombines TRBV27 with TRBJ2-1, with 7 bases lining up with TRBD2. J was trimmed by 3 bases and V by 5 bases; bases with no gene match: 16. CDR1 and CDR2 (germline): MNHEY, SMNVEV (reference sequence). This CDR3 comprises 18 residues. The CDR3 coding sequence is TGTGCCAGCAGTCAACGCTCCGAGGGCGGGGGATACTACAATGAGCAGTTCTTC. This codes for CASSQRSEGGGYYNEQFF.

The chain joins TRBV29-1 to TRBJ1-4; D is uncertain. Germline V gives CDR1 SQVTM, CDR2 ANQGSEA. The CDR3 extends over 13 amino acids. V was trimmed by 6 bases and J by 0 bases, leaving 8 bases between them. Here the CDR3 DNA reads TGCAGCGTGAGACGGGCAACTAATGAAAAACTGTTTTTT. Translation gives CSVRRATNEKLFF.

This chain uses TRBV5-1 with TRBJ2-7; possibly TRBD1 for D (6 bases). Germline loops: CDR1 SGHRS, CDR2 YFSETQ. The CDR3 loop spans 18 amino acids. V was clipped by 3 bases and J by 2 bases, with 24 bases between them. The CDR3 DNA reads TGCGCCAGCAGCTACCAAGGCAAGGGGGATAGATCTCCCTACGAGCAGTACTTC. The encoded protein is CASSYQGKGDRSPYEQYF. The whole variable domain, filled in from reference TRBV5-1 and TRBJ2-7, reads KAGVTQTPRYLIKTRGQQVTLSCSPISGHRSVSWYQQTPGQGLQFLFEYFSETQRNKGNFPGRFSGRQFSNSRSEMNVSTLELGDSALYLCASSYQGKGDRSPYEQYFGPGTRLTVT.

This clone has only one observation. V usage is TRBV28 and J usage is TRBJ1-2; D gene uncertain. The CDR3 spans 12 residues. The germline CDR1 and CDR2 sequences are MDHEN and SYDVKM. V dropped 2 bases and J dropped 8 bases, with 9 bases sitting between them. The CDR3 region is CASSLELVGYTF. The CDR3 DNA reads as TGTGCCAGCAGTTTAGAGTTAGTGGGCTACACCTTC.

This rearrangement joins TRBV7-3 to TRBJ1-3; D possibly corresponds to TRBD1 (6 bases). The CDR3 runs 16 residues. Germline V lookup: CDR1 SGHTA, CDR2 FQGTGA. Deletions cut 4 bases from V and 2 bases from J, with 15 bases between. The CDR3 DNA reads as TGTGCCAGCAGCTCCCAAGGGCAGGGGACTGGAAACACCATATATTTT. Translating it yields CASSSQGQGTGNTIYF. Together with reference TRBV7-3 and TRBJ1-3, the CDR3 gives the full variable domain: GAGVSQTPSNKVTEKGKYVELRCDPISGHTALYWYRQSLGQGPEFLIYFQGTGAADDSGLPNDRFFAVRPEGSVSTLKIQRTERGDSAVYLCASSSQGQGTGNTIYFGEGSWLTVV.

The rearrangement links TRBV11-1 to TRBJ2-2; TRBD2 might be the D (6 bases). The CDR3 consists of 15 residues. The germline V gene encodes CDR1 SGHAT and CDR2 FQDESV (reference sequence). Trimming cost V 5 bases and J 5 bases, with 15 bases left between them. The CDR3: CASSPSGLATGELFF. The CDR3 DNA reads as TGTGCCAGCAGCCCCTCCGGGCTAGCGACCGGGGAGCTGTTTTTT.

V gene TRBV7-9 combines with J gene TRBJ1-2, with D unclear. Trimming shortened V by 2 bases and J by 2 bases, and 9 bases separated the two germline ends. The CDR3 has 14 residues. The germline V gene encodes CDR1 SEHNR and CDR2 FQNEAQ (reference sequence). CDR3: CASSLHNLNYGYTF. The CDR3 DNA reads as TGTGCCAGCAGCTTACATAACCTAAACTATGGCTACACCTTC.

The genes are TRBV7-3 and TRBJ2-1; a possible D gene is TRBD2 (7 bases). Trimming stripped 0 bases from V and 7 bases from J, with 16 bases between. The CDR3 length is 16 residues. Germline CDR1 is SGHTA and CDR2 is FQGTGA. CDR3 coding DNA: TGTGCCAGCAGCTTAACAGGGGAGGGGACACAGAATGAGCAGTTCTTC. This encodes CASSLTGEGTQNEQFF.

This chain links TRBV2 with TRBJ2-7; 10 bases match TRBD1. Germline V CDR1 and CDR2: SNHLY, FYNNEI. The CDR3 is made up of 16 amino acids. J gave up 7 bases and V 7 bases, and 16 bases lay outside the gene matches. In nucleotides, the CDR3 is TGTGCCAGCACAAACCTCGGGACAGGGGATCAAAGAGAGCAGTACTTC. It codes for CASTNLGTGDQREQYF.

The chain uses TRBV27 and TRBJ2-1; TRBD2 might be the D (6 bases). Looked up from germline, CDR1 is MNHEY and CDR2 is SMNVEV (reference sequence). The CDR3 sequence is 14 residues long. Between the trimmed V and J ends, which lost 5 bases and 0 bases, there was a span of 8 bases. For the CDR3, the DNA is TGTGCCAGCAGTACCGGGAGCTCCTACAATGAGCAGTTCTTC. Encoded protein: CASSTGSSYNEQFF.

The chain joins TRBV18 to TRBJ2-2, with TRBD1 as a possible D gene (5 bases). From germline, CDR1 is KGHSH and CDR2 LQKENI. The CDR3 sequence is 16 residues long. Trimming took off 2 bases at V and 0 bases at J, with 10 bases between the two ends. DNA of the CDR3: TGTGCCAGCTCACCAAGTGGGGCACCGAACACCGGGGAGCTGTTTTTT. Its translation: CASSPSGAPNTGELFF. The full variable domain, completed using reference TRBV18 and TRBJ2-2, is NAGVMQNPRHLVRRRGQEARLRCSPMKGHSHVYWYRQLPEEGLKFMVYLQKENIIDESGMPKERFSAEFPKEGPSILRIQQVVRGDSAAYFCASSPSGAPNTGELFFGEGSRLTVL.

The J gene is TRBJ2-3, the V gene TRBV6-5; no reliable D call. This CDR3 has 13 amino acids. V was clipped by 0 bases and J by 3 bases, with 4 bases between them. The germline V gene has CDR1 MNHEY and CDR2 SVGAGI. The CDR3: CASSYSQTDTQYF. The CDR3 nucleotides read TGTGCCAGCAGTTACTCTCAGACAGATACGCAGTATTTT.

This chain uses TRBV30 with TRBJ1-4, with no clear D. Germline V CDR1 and CDR2: GTSNPN, SVGIG (reference sequence). CDR3 length: 14 residues. Trimming pared 0 bases from V and 0 bases from J, leaving 5 bases between. This CDR3 reads CAWSVQATNEKLFF. DNA for the CDR3: TGTGCCTGGAGTGTACAAGCAACTAATGAAAAACTGTTTTTT. Full variable domain (remainder filled in from reference TRBV30 and TRBJ1-4): SQTIHQWPATLVQPVGSPLSLECTVEGTSNPNLYWYRQAAGRGLQLLFYSVGIGQISSEVPQNLSASRPQDRQFILSSKKLLLSDSGFYLCAWSVQATNEKLFFGSGTQLSVL.

The genes are TRBV18 and TRBJ1-4; 7 nucleotides line up with TRBD1. From germline, CDR1 is KGHSH and CDR2 LQKENI. V dropped 3 bases and J dropped 5; count of bases not matched to a gene: 3. The CDR3 is made up of 14 amino acids. The CDR3 region has the DNA TGTGCCAGCTCACCTCCGGACAGGAATGAAAAACTGTTTTTT. Its translation is CASSPPDRNEKLFF.

The J gene is TRBJ1-4, the V gene TRBV5-1; a weak D match, TRBD1 (5 bases). The V and J ends lost 0 bases and 0 bases respectively, with 6 bases between them. The germline gives CDR1 SGHRS, CDR2 YFSETQ. CDR3 length: 15 residues. CDR3 in DNA: TGCGCCAGCAGCTTGGAGGGGTCAACTAATGAAAAACTGTTTTTT. This gives the protein CASSLEGSTNEKLFF.

The chain links TRBV5-6 to TRBJ1-1; no clear D. The V gene's germline CDR1 is SGHDT and CDR2 YYEEEE. This CDR3 region has 15 residues. Trimming stripped 1 base from V and 1 base from J, with 11 bases between. The CDR3 DNA is TGTGCCAGCAGCTTGAGGAGTGCCCCGAACACTGAAGCTTTCTTT. Its translation: CASSLRSAPNTEAFF.

The rearrangement joins TRBV21-1 to TRBJ1-2; the table gives TRBD1 as D, unverified against the DNA. TRBV21-1 is marked as a pseudogene. The CDR3 totals 17 residues. CDR3 coding DNA: TGTGCCAGCAGCAAAGGGTTTTCGGACAGGGAACCCTATGGCTACACCTTC. Translated: CASSKGFSDREPYGYTF.

This clone was observed once. The chain has TRBV3-1 (or the pseudogene TRBV3-2) and TRBJ1-2, with 10 bases identical to TRBD1. The CDR3 spans 14 residues. Germline V gives CDR1 LGHDT, CDR2 YNNKEL (reference sequence). J gave up 8 bases and V 3 bases, and 6 bases lay outside the gene matches. As DNA, the CDR3 is TGTGCCAGCAGCCATCCCGGGACAGGGGACGGCTACACCTTC. This translates into CASSHPGTGDGYTF.

The V gene is TRBV2, the J gene TRBJ2-5; 11 nucleotides agree with TRBD1. The CDR3 has 15 amino acids. The germline CDR1 and CDR2 sequences are SNHLY and FYNNEI. V was clipped by 6 bases and J by 5 bases; unmatched bases: 8. This CDR3 reads CASSGQGALGETQYF. The CDR3 DNA reads as TGTGCCAGCAGCGGACAGGGGGCGCTGGGGGAGACCCAGTACTTC.

V is TRBV6-5 and J is TRBJ2-7; tentatively, D is TRBD2 (6 bases). CDR3 length: 14 amino acids. Germline V lookup: CDR1 MNHEY, CDR2 SVGAGI. Trimming removed 5 bases at V and 8 bases at J, with 19 bases between. CDR3 nucleotide sequence: TGTGCCAGCAGTCCATCCCGGGACTCCGAACAGCAGTACTTC. Protein product: CASSPSRDSEQQYF.